This TCR beta chain stems from a study of control samples from healthy donors and cancer patients. This clone was counted between two and nine times. Profiling relied on immunoSEQ multiplex PCR, and the TCRdb table lists in-frame clones only, not all of them. The table has roughly 20,000 clones, approximately 80% seen once; the top ten hold roughly 25%. V lost 5 bases and J lost 10, with 18 bases in between. CDR3 size: 14 residues. Germline CDR1 reads KGHDR; CDR2 reads SFDVKD. The sequenced sample was PBMCs. This receptor was identified in a man in his 60s with colorectal cancer. The chain is built from TRBV24-1 and TRBJ2-3; D may match TRBD1 or TRBD2 (6 bases each). CDR3 sequence: CATSARDSRGAQYF. CDR3 nucleotide sequence: TGTGCCACCAGTGCCAGGGACTCAAGGGGGGCGCAGTATTTT.